This T cell receptor beta chain was sequenced for a study of blood T cell repertoires in COVID-19. Whole-study context: Acute and convalescent COVID-19 specimens originated in the United States, Italy and Spain. T cells, B-cell-depleted T cells, or PBMCs supplied cDNA or gDNA.

In the original processing: Quantification of nucleated cells was approximated via reference gene primer amplification. The method was immunoSEQ multiplex PCR; TCRdb's version includes in-frame clones alone and lacks a portion of them. That table furnishes V, J and clone size, whereas the DNA furnished D and trimming. The top ten clones hold 6.5% of a sample with about 50,000 clones, about 85% of them seen once. The CDR3 totals 15 residues. Germline CDR1 is SEHNR and CDR2 is FQNEAQ (reference sequence). The V gene lost 5 bases and the J gene lost 0 bases, with 13 bases spanning the gap. The sample was peripheral blood. This sequence originates from a man aged 55 to 70 with acute or convalescent COVID-19. This chain joins TRBV7-9 and TRBJ1-1; TRBD1 might be the D (6 bases). CDR3 amino acids: CASSPPDRMNTEAFF. DNA for the CDR3: TGTGCCAGCAGCCCCCCGGACAGAATGAACACTGAAGCTTTCTTT.